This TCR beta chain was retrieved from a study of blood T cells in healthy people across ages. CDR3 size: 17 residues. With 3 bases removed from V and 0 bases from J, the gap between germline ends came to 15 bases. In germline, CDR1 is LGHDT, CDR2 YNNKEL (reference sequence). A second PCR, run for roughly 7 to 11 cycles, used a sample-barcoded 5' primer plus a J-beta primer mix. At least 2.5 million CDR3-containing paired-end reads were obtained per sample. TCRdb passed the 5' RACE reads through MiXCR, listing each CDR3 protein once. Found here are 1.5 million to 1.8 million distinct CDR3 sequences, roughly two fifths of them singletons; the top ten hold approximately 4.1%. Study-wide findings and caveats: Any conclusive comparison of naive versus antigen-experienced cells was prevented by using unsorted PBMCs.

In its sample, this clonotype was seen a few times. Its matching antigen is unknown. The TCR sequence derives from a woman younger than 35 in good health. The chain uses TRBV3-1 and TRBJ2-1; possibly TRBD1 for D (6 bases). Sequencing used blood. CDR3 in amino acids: CASSHADRTGSYNEQFF. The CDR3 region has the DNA TGTGCCAGCAGCCATGCGGACAGAACAGGCTCCTACAATGAGCAGTTCTTC.